The source of this T cell receptor beta chain is a study of human T cells and chemical hapten exposure. Trimming removed 0 bases from V and 10 bases from J, with 16 bases in between. This CDR3 has 14 residues. Germline-derived CDR1 and CDR2 are SGHRS and YFSETQ. The time point here: patch test 3, about 24 weeks after DPC sensitization. The sample's treatment: therapeutic diphenylcyclopropenone sensitization with weekly scalp DPC. As handled by the study authors: Samples ranged from roughly 20,000 to 750,000 TCRs, with a median of approximately 91,000. TCRdb reanalysed the RACE reads using MiXCR and keeps one entry per CDR3 protein. Here the V and J calls rest on TCRdb's processing, not on the authors' analysis. This table has tens of thousands of distinct CDR3 sequences, approximately 10% appearing once. This clonotype turned up a few times.

The starting material was whole blood, obtained in connection with sensitization to the hapten diphenylcyclopropenone (DPC). The genes are TRBV5-1 and TRBJ2-5, with D possibly TRBD2 on 5 matching bases. The clonotype originates from a woman aged 30 to 39 with alopecia areata. Some clones in this sample may be carry-over from other donors' samples. The CDR3 region is CASSLGTPPRDQYF. CDR3 nucleotide sequence: TGCGCCAGCAGCTTGGGGACCCCCCCCCGGGACCAGTACTTC.